The 11 T cell receptor beta chains below all came from one sample that was sequenced in a study of post-analysis software for immune sequencing data. Sequencing libraries made from TCR beta cDNA carried unique molecular identifiers. TCRdb re-called the PCR reads through MiXCR, storing one row per CDR3 protein. The sample contains 160,000 or so distinct CDR3 sequences, approximately 35% of which appear only once. Sequenced here: blood, sampled after autologous hematopoietic stem cell transplantation. These TCRs come from a girl aged 5-17 years with multiple sclerosis.

Here the CDR3 DNA reads TGTGCCAGCAGTTGGGGGGAGTATAAAAATGAGCAGTTCTTC. Protein: CASSWGEYKNEQFF. This chain links TRBV6-1 with TRBJ2-1, with D perhaps matching TRBD2 (6 bases). The germline V gene encodes CDR1 MNHNS and CDR2 SASEGT. Trimming cost V 5 bases and J 7 bases, with 15 bases left between them. The CDR3 is 14 amino acids.

The chain recombines TRBV5-1 with TRBJ2-7, with 10 nucleotides matching TRBD1. The CDR3 runs to 14 residues. Germline lookup yields CDR1 SGHRS and CDR2 YFSETQ. J was trimmed by 3 bases and V by 6 bases; bases with no gene match: 6. The CDR3 sequence is CASTDGTGDYEQYF. The CDR3 DNA follows: TGCGCCAGCACCGATGGGACAGGGGACTACGAGCAGTACTTC.

CDR3: CASSFGHLGAPLHF. Here the CDR3 DNA reads TGTGCCAGCAGCTTCGGACATCTCGGGGCACCCCTCCACTTT. The gene calls are TRBV11-3 and TRBJ1-6, with D perhaps TRBD1 (5 bases). CDR3 length: 14 residues. Germline-derived CDR1 and CDR2 are SGHNT and YENEEA. Deletions cut 3 bases from V and 11 bases from J, with 14 bases between.

With respect to this clonotype: At one end the junction does not follow the germline gene, possibly because of a read error. The rearrangement links TRBV20-1 to TRBJ2-7, with D perhaps matching TRBD1 (6 bases). This CDR3 contains 14 residues. CDR1 is DFQATT, CDR2 SNEGSKA, per germline (reference sequence). For the CDR3, the DNA is TGCAATGCTAGAGGGGGACGGCACTCCTACGGGCAGTACTTC. This encodes CNARGGRHSYGQYF.

This clonotype was seen more than once but under ten times. This sequence joins TRBV6-6 and TRBJ2-1; unclear D gene. Germline V CDR1 and CDR2: MNHNY, SVGAGI (reference sequence). The length of the CDR3 is 13 residues. The germline V and J ends were trimmed by 11 bases and 6 bases, with 17 bases remaining between them. The DNA of the CDR3 is TGTGCCGCCACTCTCTCTAGTTTCAATGAGCAGTTCTTC. Protein: CAATLSSFNEQFF.

This clonotype was observed a few times. The V and J genes are TRBV12-3 or TRBV12-4 and TRBJ2-7; D may be TRBD1 (6 bases). The CDR3 covers 15 residues. V lost 1 base to trimming and J lost 3 bases, with 13 bases between them. The CDR3 DNA is TGTGCCAGCAGTTTAGGGGGGCGCTTAGACTACGAGCAGTACTTC. Protein product: CASSLGGRLDYEQYF.

The V and J genes are TRBV5-6 and TRBJ2-7; the match to TRBD2 covers 9 bases. V dropped 0 bases and J dropped 2; count of bases not matched to a gene: 6. The CDR3 contains 16 residues. Germline V gene data show CDR1 as SGHDT and CDR2 as YYEEEE. In nucleotides, the CDR3 is TGTGCCAGCAGCTTGGCCCCAGCGGGAGGCCCCTACGAGCAGTACTTC. This translates into CASSLAPAGGPYEQYF.

In this sample, this clonotype turned up many times. J is TRBJ2-7 and V is TRBV20-1; 9 bases fit TRBD2. With 5 bases clipped from V and 6 bases from J, the junction kept 14 bases outside the gene matches. This CDR3 region has 15 residues. Germline V CDR1 and CDR2: DFQATT, SNEGSKA (reference sequence). The CDR3 nucleotides are TGCAGTGCTGCTCGTGGAGGGACTAGCAAGGGCGAGCAGTACTTC. Translated, it gives CSAARGGTSKGEQYF.

The chain has TRBV7-9 and TRBJ2-4; possible D gene TRBD1, 5 bases. V was pared by 5 bases and J by 0 bases, with 14 bases between. The CDR3 extends over 16 amino acids. Germline V gene data show CDR1 as SEHNR and CDR2 as FQNEAQ (reference sequence). CDR3 in amino acids: CASSPDNQGAKNIQYF. The CDR3 DNA reads as TGTGCCAGCAGCCCGGACAACCAAGGAGCCAAAAACATTCAGTACTTC.

This clonotype was seen only a few times. This chain connects TRBV5-1 to TRBJ2-7; 13 nucleotides align to TRBD2. The CDR3 runs to 17 residues. Germline trimming cut 3 bases from V and 1 base from J; bases unmatched to any gene: 7. CDR1 is SGHRS and CDR2 is YFSETQ in the germline V gene. This chain's CDR3 is CASSSGLAGASSYEQYF. The CDR3, as DNA: TGCGCCAGCAGCTCAGGACTAGCGGGAGCTAGTTCCTACGAGCAGTACTTC.

The table lists this clonotype with many counts. The chain carries TRBV29-1 and TRBJ1-1; 9 nucleotides align to TRBD1. The CDR3 runs to 15 residues. Germline V lookup: CDR1 SQVTM, CDR2 ANQGSEA. Trimming at V came to 1 base and at J to 4 bases, leaving 7 bases not matched to a gene. CDR3 DNA: TGCAGCGTTGAAGGGACAGGGGACCTCGCCACTGAAGCTTTCTTT. Encoded protein: CSVEGTGDLATEAFF. Using reference TRBV29-1 and TRBJ1-1 for the parts outside the CDR3, the full variable domain is SAVISQKPSRDICQRGTSLTIQCQVDSQVTMMFWYRQQPGQSLTLIATANQGSEATYESGFVIDKFPISRPNLTFSTLTVSNMSPEDSSIYLCSVEGTGDLATEAFFGQGTRLTVV.